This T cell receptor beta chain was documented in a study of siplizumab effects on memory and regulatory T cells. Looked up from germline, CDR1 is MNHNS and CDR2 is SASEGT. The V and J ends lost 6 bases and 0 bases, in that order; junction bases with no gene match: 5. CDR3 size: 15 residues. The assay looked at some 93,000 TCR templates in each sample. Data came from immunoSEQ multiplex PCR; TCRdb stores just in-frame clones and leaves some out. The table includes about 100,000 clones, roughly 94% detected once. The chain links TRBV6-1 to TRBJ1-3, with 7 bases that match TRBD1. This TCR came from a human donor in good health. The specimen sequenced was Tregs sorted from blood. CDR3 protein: CASRPGTVSGNTIYF. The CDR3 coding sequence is TGTGCCAGCAGGCCTGGGACAGTCTCTGGAAACACCATATATTTT.